The clone carrying this TCR beta chain was observed a few times. The antigen remains undetermined. CDR3-region Arm-PCR and iRepertoire HTBI primers produced the TCR beta libraries. In the study's own analysis: Looking across samples, the authors found about 62 TRBV and some 13 TRBJ segments. TCRdb recomputed calls from the multiplex PCR reads with MiXCR, one row per CDR3 protein. The V and J calls reflect TCRdb's pipeline rather than the authors' work. Of 400,000 to 500,000 distinct CDR3 sequences in the sample, around a fifth were seen once. The time point was: persistent/refractory GD, antithyroid drugs over 5 years with positive TRAb. Construction of the TCR library relied on RNA isolated from PBMCs. This record belongs to a study of regulatory T cells in long-lasting Graves disease. In the study overall: Disease was considered persistent Graves' disease after over 5 years of antithyroid drugs (with positive TSH receptor antibodies).

The CDR3 covers 14 residues. The germline V gene has CDR1 LNHDA and CDR2 SQIVND (reference sequence). The V and J ends lost 2 bases and 1 base respectively, with 8 bases between them. Study observations and caveats: Persistent cases favored TRBV28, TRBJ1-2 and TRBJ2-5.

J is TRBJ1-1 and V is TRBV19; D is uncertain. The TCR originated in a female donor with Graves disease. This specimen was peripheral blood mononuclear cells (PBMCs), taken when the disease was refractory, from a patient treated with antithyroid drugs. CDR3 sequence reads: CASSISTPNTEAFF. The CDR3 DNA is TGTGCCAGTAGTATATCCACACCGAACACTGAAGCTTTCTTT.